The 13 T cell receptor beta chains presented below share a single source sample, sequenced in a study of blood T cell repertoires in COVID-19 (dated by TCRdb to 2020 to 2022). Libraries were constructed by the immunoSEQ multiplex PCR assay. Imported from immuneACCESS, the table was reduced by TCRdb to in-frame sequences with V and J called. These copies leave out some clones; in studies compared against another copy, an unresolved V gene accounts for under half, and the cause of the remainder is not known. This sample has about 78,000 clones in its table, and about 92% of those were observed once. More than 0.85% of the sample is in the top ten clones. The source material was peripheral blood. These receptors were taken from a woman between 45 and 60 years old in a cohort sampled during active COVID-19.

The CDR3 loop is CASSGGDNSPLHF. In DNA form, the CDR3 reads TGCGCCAGCAGTGGGGGGGATAATTCACCCCTCCACTTT. The V call is TRBV5-1, the J call TRBJ1-6, with a weak D call TRBD1 (5 bases). The germline CDR1 and CDR2 sequences are SGHRS and YFSETQ. The CDR3 is made up of 13 amino acids. V lost 5 bases, J lost 5 bases, and 8 bases lay in between.

This chain links TRBV2 with TRBJ1-1; TRBD1 is a possible D gene (5 bases). Germline CDR1 SNHLY, CDR2 FYNNEI. This CDR3 comprises 15 residues. The V gene lost 5 bases and the J gene lost 0 bases, with 13 bases spanning the gap. CDR3 amino acids: CASSPLTALNTEAFF. The CDR3 DNA sequence: TGTGCCAGCAGTCCTCTGACAGCCCTGAACACTGAAGCTTTCTTT.

This clone showed up just a few times. The chain employs TRBV28 and TRBJ1-3; unclear D gene. CDR3 length: 15 amino acids. Germline-derived CDR1 and CDR2 are MDHEN and SYDVKM. V dropped 5 bases and J dropped 2 bases, with 13 bases sitting between them. The CDR3 DNA reads TGTGCCAGCAGTGTAGGAAGGAGAACTGGAAACACCATATATTTT. Amino acid sequence: CASSVGRRTGNTIYF.

V and J are TRBV19 and TRBJ2-7, with a weak D call TRBD1 (5 bases). CDR3 length: 11 amino acids. Germline-derived CDR1 and CDR2 are LNHDA and SQIVND (reference sequence). V lost 7 bases and J lost 3, with 7 bases in between. For the CDR3, the DNA is TGTGCCAGTAAGGGGTACTACGAGCAGTACTTC. Its protein is CASKGYYEQYF. Looking up the rest from reference TRBV19 and TRBJ2-7 gives the full variable domain: DGGITQSPKYLFRKEGQNVTLSCEQNLNHDAMYWYRQDPGQGLRLIYYSQIVNDFQKGDIAEGYSVSREKKESFPLTVTSAQKNPTAFYLCASKGYYEQYFGPGTRLTVT.

The V call is TRBV19, the J call TRBJ1-1, with a tentative D call TRBD1 (6 bases). Germline assignment: CDR1 LNHDA and CDR2 SQIVND (reference sequence). V was cut by 6 bases and J by 4 bases, with 9 bases left in between. The CDR3 runs to 12 residues. The CDR3 DNA sequence: TGTGCCAGTAGACAGGGCGGCACTGAAGCTTTCTTT. Its protein product is CASRQGGTEAFF. The variable domain in full, completed from reference TRBV19 and TRBJ1-1, reads DGGITQSPKYLFRKEGQNVTLSCEQNLNHDAMYWYRQDPGQGLRLIYYSQIVNDFQKGDIAEGYSVSREKKESFPLTVTSAQKNPTAFYLCASRQGGTEAFFGQGTRLTVV.

V gene TRBV5-1 combines with J gene TRBJ2-2; D is undetermined. Trimming stripped 4 bases from V and 4 bases from J, with 11 bases between. This CDR3 region has 14 residues. Germline V gives CDR1 SGHRS, CDR2 YFSETQ. The CDR3, as DNA: TGCGCCAGCAGCCCCAGTGCCACCACCGGGGAGCTGTTTTTT. Its translation is CASSPSATTGELFF. Complete variable domain (other parts from reference TRBV5-1 and TRBJ2-2): KAGVTQTPRYLIKTRGQQVTLSCSPISGHRSVSWYQQTPGQGLQFLFEYFSETQRNKGNFPGRFSGRQFSNSRSEMNVSTLELGDSALYLCASSPSATTGELFFGEGSRLTVL.

The chain carries TRBV27 and TRBJ1-2, with 9 bases aligning to TRBD1. Germline values: CDR1 MNHEY, CDR2 SMNVEV (reference sequence). With V trimmed by 6 bases and J by 2 bases, 7 bases remained unmatched. The CDR3 covers 15 residues. The CDR3 spells CASSPVGTGNYGYTF. CDR3 DNA sequence: TGTGCCAGCAGCCCGGTGGGGACAGGGAACTATGGCTACACCTTC.

V usage is TRBV28 and J usage is TRBJ1-1, with a weak D call TRBD1 (6 bases). The CDR3 sequence is 13 residues long. Per the germline V gene, CDR1 is MDHEN and CDR2 is SYDVKM. Trimming took off 2 bases at V and 6 bases at J, with 10 bases between the two ends. The CDR3: CASSLEPGAEAFF. CDR3 nucleotide sequence: TGTGCCAGCAGTTTAGAACCAGGGGCTGAAGCTTTCTTT. The variable domain in full, with the rest retrieved from reference TRBV28 and TRBJ1-1, is DVKVTQSSRYLVKRTGEKVFLECVQDMDHENMFWYRQDPGLGLRLIYFSYDVKMKEKGDIPEGYSVSREKKERFSLILESASTNQTSMYLCASSLEPGAEAFFGQGTRLTVV.

This chain uses TRBV4-1 with TRBJ2-1; D might be TRBD2 (6 bases). V lost 1 base and J lost 3, with 13 bases in between. Germline assignment: CDR1 MGHRA and CDR2 YSYEKL. The CDR3 extends over 16 amino acids. CDR3 nucleotide sequence: TGCGCCAGCAGCCAAGTTCCAAGCGGGTTCTACAATGAGCAGTTCTTC. Its protein product is CASSQVPSGFYNEQFF.

The chain employs TRBV24-1 and TRBJ2-5; TRBD1 matches at 9 bases. Germline loops: CDR1 KGHDR, CDR2 SFDVKD. This CDR3 contains 15 residues. V lost 7 bases and J lost 5; bases outside the gene matches: 10. The CDR3 spells CATSTLDRGRETQYF. CDR3 nucleotides: TGTGCCACCAGCACCTTGGACAGGGGTAGGGAGACCCAGTACTTC.

The V and J genes are TRBV28 and TRBJ1-1; 8 positions agree with TRBD1. The ends lost 3 bases at V and 11 bases at J; junction bases unmatched: 11. CDR1 is MDHEN and CDR2 is SYDVKM in the germline V gene. The CDR3 has 14 amino acids. CDR3 sequence: CASSLGQDPLVAFF. The CDR3 coding sequence is TGTGCCAGCAGTTTGGGACAGGATCCTTTGGTGGCTTTCTTT. Looking up the rest from reference TRBV28 and TRBJ1-1 gives the full variable domain: DVKVTQSSRYLVKRTGEKVFLECVQDMDHENMFWYRQDPGLGLRLIYFSYDVKMKEKGDIPEGYSVSREKKERFSLILESASTNQTSMYLCASSLGQDPLVAFFGQGTRLTVV.

The chain recombines TRBV5-1 with TRBJ1-1, with D possibly matching TRBD1 (5 bases). CDR3 length equals 17 residues. V shed 4 bases and J shed 0 bases, with 19 bases lying between them. CDR1 and CDR2 (germline): SGHRS, YFSETQ. DNA of the CDR3: TGCGCCAGCAGCCTGAGCCGGCAGGGCACGATGAACACTGAAGCTTTCTTT. This codes for CASSLSRQGTMNTEAFF.

This clone was recorded a few times. The chain joins TRBV27 to TRBJ2-7; possibly TRBD2 for D (6 bases). CDR3 length equals 16 residues. Germline V gene sequence: CDR1 MNHEY, CDR2 SMNVEV (reference sequence). V was shortened by 2 bases and J by 4 bases, with 18 bases between the two germline ends. CDR3: CASSLRGPGEGYEQYF. In nucleotides, the CDR3 is TGTGCCAGCAGTTTAAGGGGACCGGGAGAGGGGTACGAGCAGTACTTC.